This TCR beta chain was recovered during a study of blood T cell repertoires in COVID-19. Study background: The study drew acute and convalescent COVID-19 samples from the United States, Italy and Spain. Sample material is recorded as cDNA or gDNA derived from T cells, B-cell-depleted T cells, or PBMCs.

Germline V CDR1 and CDR2: SGHRS, YFSETQ. CDR3 size: 14 residues. Trimming took off 6 bases at V and 5 bases at J, with 18 bases between the two ends. In the source study's methods: The assay estimated nucleated cells by amplifying reference gene primers. Assay: immunoSEQ multiplex PCR; the TCRdb copy retains only in-frame clones and omits some. The V and J calls and clone size were taken over from that table, and D and trimming were inferred from the DNA. The data contain 100,000 to 150,000 clones, about four fifths of them singletons. The chain has TRBV5-1 and TRBJ2-7, with D perhaps TRBD2 (5 bases). Sequencing was performed on peripheral blood. This clonotype was obtained from a man older than 75 with active or convalescent COVID-19. The CDR3 spells CASMMSPGSNEQYF. The CDR3 coding sequence is TGCGCCAGCATGATGAGCCCTGGGAGTAACGAGCAGTACTTC. The complete variable domain, with remaining parts taken from reference TRBV5-1 and TRBJ2-7, reads KAGVTQTPRYLIKTRGQQVTLSCSPISGHRSVSWYQQTPGQGLQFLFEYFSETQRNKGNFPGRFSGRQFSNSRSEMNVSTLELGDSALYLCASMMSPGSNEQYFGPGTRLTVT.